Listed below are T cell receptor beta chains from one sample, sequenced in a study of regulatory T cells in long-lasting Graves disease. TCRdb reprocessed the multiplex PCR reads via MiXCR and lists one record per CDR3 protein. In the table there are approximately 400,000 distinct CDR3 sequences, 20% to 25% of which are singletons. The specimen was peripheral blood mononuclear cells (PBMCs), collected when the disease was refractory, from a patient treated with antithyroid drugs. The receptor set was obtained from a woman in her 40s with Graves disease. Each CDR3 is given with its conserved first and last residue. D genes are given only for firm matches. Some rows mark clone size as missing; the rest say once, few, many or name a class of expanded clone.

.	TRBJ2-1	TRBV28	.	TGTGCCAGCAGTTTTGAACGGGAGACAGGTGAGCAGTTCTTC	CASSFERETGEQFF
.	TRBJ2-7	TRBV7-2	.	TGTGCCAGCAGCTTAGGGGCATTCTCCTACGAGCAGTACTTC	CASSLGAFSYEQYF
many	TRBJ1-1	TRBV20-1	.	TGCAGAGGGGGGGCAGACATGAACACTGAAGCTTTCTTT	CRGGADMNTEAFF
.	TRBJ2-7	TRBV19	.	TGTGCCAGTTCTTCAGGGAGCGAGCAGTACTTC	CASSSGSEQYF
.	TRBJ2-1	TRBV20-1	TRBD1	TGCAGTGCTAGCCTCGGGACAGGGGGTTTCTACAATGAGCAGTTCTTC	CSASLGTGGFYNEQFF
few	TRBJ2-3	TRBV11-2	TRBD2	TGTGCCAGCAGCTGGGATCTAGCGGGAACAGATACGCAGTATTTT	CASSWDLAGTDTQYF
many	TRBJ1-6	TRBV28	.	TGTGCCAGCAGTTCATCAAGACTCAGGCGCTCCTATAATTCACCCCTCCACTTT	CASSSSRLRRSYNSPLHF
few	TRBJ1-2	TRBV20-1	TRBD1	TGCAGTGCCAGGGGGACAGGGGACTATGGCTACACCTTC	CSARGTGDYGYTF
.	TRBJ2-5	TRBV20-1	.	TGCAGTGCTAGAGTGATCTACCCTCCAGAGACCCAGTACTTC	CSARVIYPPETQYF
many	TRBJ2-5	TRBV28	.	TGTGCCAGCAGTCTTCTAGCGTCAGAGACCCAGTACTTC	CASSLLASETQYF
.	TRBJ1-5	TRBV12-3/TRBV12-4	.	TGTGCCAGCGATGACCCAGGTGATAATCAGCCCCAGCATTTT	CASDDPGDNQPQHF
.	TRBJ2-3	TRBV7-8	TRBD2	TGTGCCAGCAGCTTAGAACTAGCGGGAGATGCAGATACGCAGTATTTT	CASSLELAGDADTQYF
.	TRBJ2-2	TRBV9	TRBD2	TGTGCCAGCAGCGTAGCCGTTTTCGGCGGGAGCCTCACCGGGGAGCTGTTTTTT	CASSVAVFGGSLTGELFF
few	TRBJ1-1	TRBV19	.	TGTGCCAGTAGTATGTCGTACGGGGTCACTGAAGCTTTCTTT	CASSMSYGVTEAFF
.	TRBJ1-4	TRBV20-1	.	TGCAGTGCTAGAGGAATAGGCGGGGTGAATGAAAAACTGTTTTTT	CSARGIGGVNEKLFF